The T cell receptor beta chain under discussion was sequenced for a study of shared clonotypes between healthy human individuals. Background on the study: Each donor had three CD4 naive, three CD4 memory, two CD8 naive and one CD8 memory plate.

Study-level findings and limits: Naive subsets generally had larger estimated richness than memory subsets. All-four-donor shared clonotypes had higher generation probabilities than non-shared clonotypes did.

CD4+ cells yielded CD45RA+ naive and CD45RA-negative memory subsets. Germline lookup yields CDR1 MGHRA and CDR2 YSYEKL. The length of the CDR3 is 16 residues. V lost 0 bases, J lost 3 bases, and 4 bases stayed unmatched. As regards this clone: The antigen remains undetermined.

Here immunoSEQ multiplex PCR was the method, and the copy in TCRdb shows in-frame clones only, minus some. The sample shows 650,000 to 750,000 clones, about three quarters of them seen only once. This receptor was obtained from a woman in her thirties in good health. The chain couples TRBV4-1 to TRBJ2-1; 8 bases are a match to TRBD2. What was sequenced was memory CD4+ T cells sorted from blood. As for subset: CD45RA-negative fraction. For the CDR3, the DNA is TGCGCCAGCAGCCAAGAAGGACTAGCTGTCTACAATGAGCAGTTCTTC. Protein product: CASSQEGLAVYNEQFF.